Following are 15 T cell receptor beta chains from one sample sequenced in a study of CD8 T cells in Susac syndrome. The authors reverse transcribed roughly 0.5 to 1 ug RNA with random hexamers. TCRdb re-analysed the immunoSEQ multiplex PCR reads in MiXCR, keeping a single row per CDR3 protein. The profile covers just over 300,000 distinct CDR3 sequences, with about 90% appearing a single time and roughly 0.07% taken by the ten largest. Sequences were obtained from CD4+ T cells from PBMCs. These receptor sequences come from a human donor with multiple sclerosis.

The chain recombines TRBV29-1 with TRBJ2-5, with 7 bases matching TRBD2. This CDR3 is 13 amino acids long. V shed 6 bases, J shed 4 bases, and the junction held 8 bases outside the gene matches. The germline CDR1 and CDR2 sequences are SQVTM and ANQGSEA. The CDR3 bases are TGCAGCGTGGTAATACTAGCGCGAGAGACCCAGTACTTC. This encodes CSVVILARETQYF.

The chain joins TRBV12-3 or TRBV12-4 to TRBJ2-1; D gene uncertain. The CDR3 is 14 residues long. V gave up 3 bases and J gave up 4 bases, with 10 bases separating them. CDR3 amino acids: CASSFIELYNEQFF. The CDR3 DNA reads TGTGCCAGCAGTTTTATAGAATTATACAATGAGCAGTTCTTC.

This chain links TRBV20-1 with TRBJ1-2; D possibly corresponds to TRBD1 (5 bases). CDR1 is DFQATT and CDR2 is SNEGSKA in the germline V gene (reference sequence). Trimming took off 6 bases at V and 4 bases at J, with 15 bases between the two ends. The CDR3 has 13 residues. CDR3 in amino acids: CSAGEGWVYGYTF. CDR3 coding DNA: TGCAGTGCGGGAGAGGGGTGGGTCTATGGCTACACCTTC.

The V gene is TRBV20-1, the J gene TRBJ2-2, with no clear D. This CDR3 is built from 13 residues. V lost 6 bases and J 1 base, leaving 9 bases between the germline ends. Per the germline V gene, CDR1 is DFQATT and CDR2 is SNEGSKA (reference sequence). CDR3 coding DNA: TGCAGTGCCCAACTGGGGAACACCGGGGAGCTGTTTTTT. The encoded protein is CSAQLGNTGELFF.

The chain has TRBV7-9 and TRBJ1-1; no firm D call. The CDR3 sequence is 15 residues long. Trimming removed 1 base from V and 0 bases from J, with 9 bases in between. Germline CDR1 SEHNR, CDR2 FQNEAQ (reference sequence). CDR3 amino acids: CASSLVDGMNTEAFF. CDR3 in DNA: TGTGCCAGCAGCTTAGTTGATGGTATGAACACTGAAGCTTTCTTT.

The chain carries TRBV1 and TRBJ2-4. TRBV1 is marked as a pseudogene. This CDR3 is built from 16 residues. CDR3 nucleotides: TGCACCAGCAGCCAGCACATAGAGCTAGCCAAAAACATTCAGTACTTC. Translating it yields CTSSQHIELAKNIQYF.

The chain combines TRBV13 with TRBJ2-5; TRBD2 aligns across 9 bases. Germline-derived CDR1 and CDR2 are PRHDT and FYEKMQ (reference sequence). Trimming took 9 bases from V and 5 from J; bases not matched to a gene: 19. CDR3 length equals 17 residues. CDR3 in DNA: TGTGCCAGTTCTAGCGGGGCGACTACTTCCCTGGGGGAGACCCAGTACTTC. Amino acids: CASSSGATTSLGETQYF.

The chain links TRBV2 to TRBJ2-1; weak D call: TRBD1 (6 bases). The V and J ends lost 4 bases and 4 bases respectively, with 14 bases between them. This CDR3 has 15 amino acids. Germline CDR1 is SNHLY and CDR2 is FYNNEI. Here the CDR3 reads CASSGKRTVYNEQFF. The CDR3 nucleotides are TGTGCCAGCAGTGGAAAACGGACAGTGTACAATGAGCAGTTCTTC.

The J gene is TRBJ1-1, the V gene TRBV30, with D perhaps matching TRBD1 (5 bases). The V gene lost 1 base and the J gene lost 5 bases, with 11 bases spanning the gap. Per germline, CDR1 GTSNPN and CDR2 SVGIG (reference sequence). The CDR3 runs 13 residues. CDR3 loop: CAWSAQGVTEAFF. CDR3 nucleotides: TGTGCCTGGAGTGCACAAGGGGTTACTGAAGCTTTCTTT.

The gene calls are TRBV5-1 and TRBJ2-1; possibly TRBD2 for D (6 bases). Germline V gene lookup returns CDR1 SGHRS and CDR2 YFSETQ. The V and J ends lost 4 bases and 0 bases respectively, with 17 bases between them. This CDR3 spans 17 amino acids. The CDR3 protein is CASSNLRSGYSYNEQFF. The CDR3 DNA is TGCGCCAGCAGCAATCTCCGTAGCGGCTACTCCTACAATGAGCAGTTCTTC.

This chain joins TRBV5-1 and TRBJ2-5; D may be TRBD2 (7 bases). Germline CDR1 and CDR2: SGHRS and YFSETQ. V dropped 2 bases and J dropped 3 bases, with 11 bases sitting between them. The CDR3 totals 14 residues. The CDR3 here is CASSLQGGEETQYF. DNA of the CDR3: TGCGCCAGCAGCTTACAGGGAGGGGAAGAGACCCAGTACTTC.

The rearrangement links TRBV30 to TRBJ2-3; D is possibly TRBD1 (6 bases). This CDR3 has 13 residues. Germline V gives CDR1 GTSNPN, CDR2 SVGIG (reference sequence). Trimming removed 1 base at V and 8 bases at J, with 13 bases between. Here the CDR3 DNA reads TGTGCCTGGAGTGGGCAGGGGCACGGTACGCAGTATTTT. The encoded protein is CAWSGQGHGTQYF. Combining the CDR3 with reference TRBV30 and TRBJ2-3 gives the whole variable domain SQTIHQWPATLVQPVGSPLSLECTVEGTSNPNLYWYRQAAGRGLQLLFYSVGIGQISSEVPQNLSASRPQDRQFILSSKKLLLSDSGFYLCAWSGQGHGTQYFGPGTRLTVL.

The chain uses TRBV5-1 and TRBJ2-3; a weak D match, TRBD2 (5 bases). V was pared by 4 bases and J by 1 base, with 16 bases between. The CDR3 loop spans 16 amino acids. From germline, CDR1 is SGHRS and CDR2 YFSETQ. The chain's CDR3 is CASSPPRASGTDTQYF. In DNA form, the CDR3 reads TGCGCCAGCAGCCCTCCGAGGGCCTCTGGCACAGATACGCAGTATTTT.

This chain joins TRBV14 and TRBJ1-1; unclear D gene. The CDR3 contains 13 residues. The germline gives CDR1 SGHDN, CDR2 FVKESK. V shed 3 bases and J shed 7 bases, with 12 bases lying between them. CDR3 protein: CASSHRPAGEAFF. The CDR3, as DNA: TGTGCCAGCAGCCATCGACCGGCGGGTGAAGCTTTCTTT.

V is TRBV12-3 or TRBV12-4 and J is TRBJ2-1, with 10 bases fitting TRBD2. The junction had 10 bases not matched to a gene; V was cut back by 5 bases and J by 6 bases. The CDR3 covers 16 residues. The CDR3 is CASSTEAGGAGNEQFF. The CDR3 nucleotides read TGTGCCAGCAGTACCGAAGCGGGGGGGGCCGGCAATGAGCAGTTCTTC.